The source of this T cell receptor (beta chain) is a study of blood T cells in healthy people across ages. Trimming stripped 5 bases from V and 9 bases from J, with 11 bases between. This CDR3 has 12 amino acids. CDR1 and CDR2 from the germline V gene are SGHTA and FQGTGA. A second PCR of roughly 7 to 11 cycles used a sample-barcoded 5' primer and a J-beta primer mix. Every individual sample yielded 2.5 million or more paired-end reads (each containing CDR3). TCRdb ran MiXCR on the 5' RACE reads and lists one entry per CDR3 protein. The sample shows around 400,000 distinct CDR3 sequences, over 45% of them seen only once.

This sequence was found in a man aged 55 to 70 in good health. The sample was blood. This chain connects TRBV7-3 to TRBJ2-1; maybe TRBD1 (6 bases). CDR3 loop: CASSTGIGEQFF. CDR3 DNA sequence: TGTGCCAGCAGCACAGGGATCGGTGAGCAGTTCTTC.